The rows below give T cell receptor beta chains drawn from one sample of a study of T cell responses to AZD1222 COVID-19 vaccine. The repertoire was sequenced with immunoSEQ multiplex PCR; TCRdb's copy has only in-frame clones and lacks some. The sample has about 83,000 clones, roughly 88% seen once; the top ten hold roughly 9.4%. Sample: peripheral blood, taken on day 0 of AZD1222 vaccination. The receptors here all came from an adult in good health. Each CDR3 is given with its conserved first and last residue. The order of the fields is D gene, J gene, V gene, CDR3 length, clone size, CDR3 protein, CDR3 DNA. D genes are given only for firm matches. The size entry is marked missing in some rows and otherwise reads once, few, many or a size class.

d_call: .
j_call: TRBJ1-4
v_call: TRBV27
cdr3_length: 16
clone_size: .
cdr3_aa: CASRKWGRQTNEKLFF
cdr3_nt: TGTGCCAGCAGGAAATGGGGCAGACAGACTAATGAAAAACTGTTTTTT

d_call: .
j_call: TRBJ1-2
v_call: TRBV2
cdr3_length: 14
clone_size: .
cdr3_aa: CATRSRDTPYGYTF
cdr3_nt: TGTGCCACAAGGAGCAGGGACACCCCATATGGCTACACCTTC

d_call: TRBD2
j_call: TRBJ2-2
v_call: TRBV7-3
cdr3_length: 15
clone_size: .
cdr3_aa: CASSLVAGGTGELFF
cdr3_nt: TGTGCCAGCAGCTTAGTAGCGGGGGGCACCGGGGAGCTGTTTTTT

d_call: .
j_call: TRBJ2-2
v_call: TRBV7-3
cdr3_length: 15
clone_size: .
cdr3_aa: CASSLTGGLTGELFF
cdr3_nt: TGTGCCAGCAGCTTAACTGGCGGGTTGACCGGGGAGCTGTTTTTT

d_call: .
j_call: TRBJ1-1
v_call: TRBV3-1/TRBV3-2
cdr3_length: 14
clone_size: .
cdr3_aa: CASSFGTGNTEAFF
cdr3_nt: TGTGCCAGCAGCTTCGGGACGGGGAACACTGAAGCTTTCTTT

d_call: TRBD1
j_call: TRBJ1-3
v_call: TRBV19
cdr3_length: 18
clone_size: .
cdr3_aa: CASSIRGTGASSGNTIYF
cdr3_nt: TGTGCCAGTAGTATACGGGGAACAGGGGCGAGCTCTGGAAACACCATATATTTT

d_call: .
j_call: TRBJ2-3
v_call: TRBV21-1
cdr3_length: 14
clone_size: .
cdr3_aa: CASSEDIVADTQYF
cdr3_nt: TGTGCCAGCAGCGAAGACATAGTGGCAGATACGCAGTATTTT

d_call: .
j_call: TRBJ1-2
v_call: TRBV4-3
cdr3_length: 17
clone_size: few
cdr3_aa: CASSQDSPLDRSYGYTF
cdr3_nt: TGCGCCAGCAGCCAAGATTCTCCCCTGGACAGAAGCTATGGCTACACCTTC

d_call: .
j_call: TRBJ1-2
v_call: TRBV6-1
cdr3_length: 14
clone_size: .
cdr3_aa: CASSEGWGLGGYTF
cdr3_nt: TGTGCCAGCAGTGAAGGTTGGGGGCTCGGTGGCTACACCTTC

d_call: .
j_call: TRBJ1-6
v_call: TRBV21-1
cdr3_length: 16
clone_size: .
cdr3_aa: CASSNGRQGPISPLHF
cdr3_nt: TGTGCCAGCAGCAACGGAAGACAGGGCCCAATTTCACCCCTCCACTTT

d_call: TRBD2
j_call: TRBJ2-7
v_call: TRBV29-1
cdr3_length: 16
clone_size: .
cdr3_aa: CSVKGIPSGRGYEQYF
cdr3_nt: TGCAGCGTAAAGGGAATACCTAGCGGGAGAGGGTACGAGCAGTACTTC

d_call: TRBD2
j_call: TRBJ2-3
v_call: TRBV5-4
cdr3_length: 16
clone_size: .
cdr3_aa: CASSKGLAASTDTQYF
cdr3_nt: TGTGCCAGCAGCAAGGGACTAGCGGCTAGCACAGATACGCAGTATTTT

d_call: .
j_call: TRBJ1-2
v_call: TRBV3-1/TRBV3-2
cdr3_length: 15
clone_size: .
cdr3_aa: CASSQEGIEQGGYTF
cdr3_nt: TGTGCCAGCAGCCAAGAAGGAATTGAACAGGGTGGCTACACCTTC

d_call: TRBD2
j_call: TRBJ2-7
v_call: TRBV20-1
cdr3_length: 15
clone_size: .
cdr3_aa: CSASPSGMGTYEQYF
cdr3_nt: TGCAGTGCTAGTCCTAGCGGGATGGGGACCTACGAGCAGTACTTC

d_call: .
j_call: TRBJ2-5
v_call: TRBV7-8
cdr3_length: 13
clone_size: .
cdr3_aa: CASSRTIGETQYF
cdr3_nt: TGTGCCAGCAGCCGTACGATTGGAGAGACCCAGTACTTC

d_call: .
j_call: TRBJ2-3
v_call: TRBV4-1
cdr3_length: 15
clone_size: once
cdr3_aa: CASSHLNSPTDTQYF
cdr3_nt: TGCGCCAGCAGCCACCTGAACTCCCCCACAGATACGCAGTATTTT

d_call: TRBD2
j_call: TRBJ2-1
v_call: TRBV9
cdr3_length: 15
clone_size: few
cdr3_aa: CASSPSGRLANEQFF
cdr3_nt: TGTGCCAGCAGTCCAAGCGGGAGGTTAGCCAATGAGCAGTTCTTC

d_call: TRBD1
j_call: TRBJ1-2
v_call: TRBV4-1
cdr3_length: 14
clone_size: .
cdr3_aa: CASSMDRDLDGYTF
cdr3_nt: TGCGCCAGCAGCATGGACAGGGATCTCGATGGCTACACCTTC

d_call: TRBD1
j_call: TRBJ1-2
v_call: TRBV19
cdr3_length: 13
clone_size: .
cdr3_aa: CASEGQLNYGYTF
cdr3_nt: TGTGCCAGCGAGGGACAGCTTAACTATGGCTACACCTTC

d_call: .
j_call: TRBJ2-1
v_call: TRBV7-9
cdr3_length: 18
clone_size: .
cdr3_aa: CASSLTGGAAATINEQFF
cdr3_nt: TGTGCCAGCAGCTTAACGGGTGGGGCGGCCGCTACAATCAATGAGCAGTTCTTC

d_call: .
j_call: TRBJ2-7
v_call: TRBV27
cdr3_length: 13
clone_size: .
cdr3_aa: CASRSGRLGDEYF
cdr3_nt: TGTGCCAGCAGGTCGGGCAGGTTAGGGGATGAGTACTTC

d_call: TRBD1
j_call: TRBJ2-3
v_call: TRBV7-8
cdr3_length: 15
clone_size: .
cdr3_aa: CASSGGQGRTDTQYF
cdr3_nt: TGTGCCAGCAGCGGGGGACAGGGACGCACAGATACGCAGTATTTT

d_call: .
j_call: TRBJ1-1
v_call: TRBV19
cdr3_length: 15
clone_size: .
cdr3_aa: CASSMMTGKNTEAFF
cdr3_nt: TGTGCCAGTAGTATGATGACAGGAAAGAACACTGAAGCTTTCTTT

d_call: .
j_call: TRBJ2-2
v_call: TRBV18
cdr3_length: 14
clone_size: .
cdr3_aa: CASSPQGLTGELFF
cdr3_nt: TGTGCCAGCTCACCACAAGGGCTCACCGGGGAGCTGTTTTTT